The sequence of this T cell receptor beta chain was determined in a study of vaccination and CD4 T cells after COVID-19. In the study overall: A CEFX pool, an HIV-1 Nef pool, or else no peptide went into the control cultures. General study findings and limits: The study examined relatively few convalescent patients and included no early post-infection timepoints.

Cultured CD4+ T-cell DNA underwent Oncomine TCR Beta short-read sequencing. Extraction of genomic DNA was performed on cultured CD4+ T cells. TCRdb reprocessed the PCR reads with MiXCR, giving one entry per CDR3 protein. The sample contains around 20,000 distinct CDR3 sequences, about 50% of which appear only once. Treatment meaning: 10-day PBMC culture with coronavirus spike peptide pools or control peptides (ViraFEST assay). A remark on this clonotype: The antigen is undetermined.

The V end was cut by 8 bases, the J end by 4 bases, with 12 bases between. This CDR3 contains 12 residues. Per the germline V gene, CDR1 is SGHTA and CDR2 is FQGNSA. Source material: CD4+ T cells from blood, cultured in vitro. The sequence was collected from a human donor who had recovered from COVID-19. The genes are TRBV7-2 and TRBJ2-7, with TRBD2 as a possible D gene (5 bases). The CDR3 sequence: CASSSSGYEQYF. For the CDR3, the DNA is TGTGCCAGCTCGTCGTCGGGGTACGAGCAGTACTTC.